The 10 T cell receptor beta chains listed next were all sequenced from one sample in a study of OX40 agonist ivuxolimab in advanced cancers. Libraries were made using the immunoSEQ multiplex PCR assay. In TCRdb, the immuneACCESS table is reduced to in-frame sequences with V and J assigned. These tables do not hold every clone; where another copy was compared, an unresolved V gene accounts for under half, and the others remain unexplained. This sample has 60,000 to 70,000 clones in its table, and roughly 85% of those were observed once. Approximately 1.4% of the sample comes from the top ten. Material: CD4+ or CD8+ T cells sorted from blood, obtained in a trial of the OX40 agonist ivuxolimab. The receptors originated from an adult with an advanced solid tumor such as melanoma, head and neck, liver or kidney cancer.

The V call is TRBV5-1, the J call TRBJ2-2; 9 bases are shared with TRBD2. V was pared by 4 bases and J by 2 bases, with 6 bases of the junction left unmatched. This CDR3 is built from 16 residues. Germline values: CDR1 SGHRS, CDR2 YFSETQ. The CDR3 is CASSKSSGTNTGELFF. DNA of the CDR3: TGCGCCAGCAGCAAATCTAGCGGGACTAACACCGGGGAGCTGTTTTTT. Full variable domain (rest looked up from reference TRBV5-1 and TRBJ2-2): KAGVTQTPRYLIKTRGQQVTLSCSPISGHRSVSWYQQTPGQGLQFLFEYFSETQRNKGNFPGRFSGRQFSNSRSEMNVSTLELGDSALYLCASSKSSGTNTGELFFGEGSRLTVL.

This sequence joins TRBV7-6 and TRBJ2-5; D possibly uses TRBD1 or TRBD2 (5 bases each). V lost 2 bases, J lost 1 base, and 14 bases lay in between. In germline, CDR1 is SGHVS, CDR2 FNYEAQ. The CDR3 totals 16 residues. Here the CDR3 reads CASSLRSPGTQETQYF. CDR3 bases: TGTGCCAGCAGCTTAAGGAGCCCGGGGACCCAAGAGACCCAGTACTTC.

This rearrangement joins TRBV28 to TRBJ2-3; unclear D gene. The CDR3 is made up of 12 amino acids. V dropped 7 bases and J dropped 3 bases, with 8 bases sitting between them. Germline CDR1 reads MDHEN; CDR2 reads SYDVKM. The CDR3 DNA sequence: TGTGCCAGCAACTCCCCTACAGATACGCAGTATTTT. This sequence encodes CASNSPTDTQYF.

The chain has TRBV28 and TRBJ1-5; D unresolved. The CDR3 has 13 amino acids. Trimming left V 1 base short and J 2 bases short, with 3 bases between. Germline V gives CDR1 MDHEN, CDR2 SYDVKM. CDR3: CASSLYGNQPQHF. Written as DNA, the CDR3 is TGTGCCAGCAGTTTATACGGCAATCAGCCCCAGCATTTT.

The V call is TRBV7-2, the J call TRBJ2-1, with TRBD2 as a possible D gene (5 bases). CDR1 SGHTA and CDR2 FQGNSA come from the germline V gene. V lost 7 bases and J 7 bases, leaving 17 bases between the germline ends. The CDR3 runs 14 residues. In nucleotides, the CDR3 is TGTGCCAGCACCCTTCGGATTGGCGGGAATGAGCAGTTCTTC. It encodes CASTLRIGGNEQFF.

This chain joins TRBV6-5 and TRBJ1-2; tentative D call: TRBD1 (5 bases). In germline, CDR1 is MNHEY, CDR2 SVGAGI. The CDR3 has 13 residues. The V end was cut by 5 bases, the J end by 3 bases, with 10 bases between. CDR3 in amino acids: CASSTGGDYGYTF. The CDR3 DNA is TGTGCCAGCAGTACTGGGGGGGACTATGGCTACACCTTC.

The genes are TRBV6-6 and TRBJ2-3; TRBD2 matches 11 bases. The CDR3 is 15 residues long. Per germline, CDR1 MNHNY and CDR2 SVGAGI (reference sequence). V shed 3 bases, J shed 6 bases, and the junction held 5 bases outside the gene matches. CDR3 sequence: CASSYSGGDSDTQYF. The CDR3 nucleotides read TGTGCCAGCAGTTATAGCGGGGGGGATTCCGATACGCAGTATTTT.

V is TRBV7-3 and J is TRBJ2-1, with 15 bases aligning to TRBD2. Germline V gene data show CDR1 as SGHTA and CDR2 as FQGTGA. The ends lost 5 bases at V and 10 bases at J; junction bases unmatched: 3. This CDR3 is built from 14 residues. This chain's CDR3 is CASSPGLAGGEQFF. Here the CDR3 DNA reads TGTGCCAGCAGCCCGGGACTAGCGGGGGGCGAGCAGTTCTTC.

The chain combines TRBV11-2 with TRBJ2-1; 7 positions agree with TRBD2. Germline V gives CDR1 SGHAT, CDR2 FQNNGV. V trimming: 2 bases; J trimming: 5 bases; junction bases outside the gene matches: 6. The CDR3 has 15 residues. The CDR3 sequence is CASSLKLARNNEQFF. The CDR3 DNA reads as TGTGCCAGCAGCTTAAAACTAGCGAGGAACAATGAGCAGTTCTTC.

The chain couples TRBV7-2 to TRBJ2-1; 10 nucleotides match TRBD2. This CDR3 comprises 14 residues. V shed 6 bases and J 9 bases; nucleotides not matched to a gene: 8. Germline CDR1 and CDR2: SGHTA and FQGNSA. This CDR3 reads CASSSFLAGAEQFF. The CDR3 coding sequence is TGTGCCAGCAGTTCGTTTCTAGCGGGAGCTGAGCAGTTCTTC.